The rows below give T cell receptor beta chains drawn from one sample of a study of T cell responses to AZD1222 COVID-19 vaccine. TCRdb's copy holds only in-frame clones and misses some; the assay was immunoSEQ multiplex PCR. The sample shows 150,000 to 180,000 clones, approximately 90% of them seen only once. Material: peripheral blood, obtained on day 0 of AZD1222 vaccination. These receptors were collected from an adult in good health. The CDR3 runs from the conserved cysteine through the conserved F or W. The D gene is left open where the match is weak. Clone size is given for some rows only: seen once, a few or many times, or a class if the clone is expanded.

d_call j_call v_call cdr3_length clone_size cdr3_nt cdr3_aa
. TRBJ2-7 TRBV11-3 12 . TGTGCCAGCAGCCGGGACGGCTACGAGCAGTACTTC CASSRDGYEQYF
TRBD2 TRBJ2-5 TRBV24-1 16 . TGTGCCACCAGTGACTCCGGACTAGCGGTTCAAGAGACCCAGTACTTC CATSDSGLAVQETQYF
TRBD1 TRBJ1-5 TRBV28 13 . TGTGCCAGCGGCCAGGGGGGTGATCAGCCCCAGCATTTT CASGQGGDQPQHF
. TRBJ2-1 TRBV4-3 14 . TGCGCCAGCAGCCAGGGTCTCCCGACTAGTGTGCAGTTCTTC CASSQGLPTSVQFF
. TRBJ2-3 TRBV11-2 16 . TGTGCCAGCAGCGTAGGAGAGAGGGTTAGCACAGATACGCAGTATTTT CASSVGERVSTDTQYF
. TRBJ1-6 TRBV15 14 . TGTGCCACCAGCAGAGATAGATCCAGTTCACCCCTCCACTTT CATSRDRSSSPLHF
. TRBJ2-4 TRBV21-1 17 . TGTGCCACCTCACCCCGTGGACAGGTTGAAGCCAAAAACATTCAGTACTTC CATSPRGQVEAKNIQYF
. TRBJ1-6 TRBV25-1 15 once TGTGCCAGCAGTGAAGGAGTAGGGACGAGTTCACCCCTCCACTTT CASSEGVGTSSPLHF
TRBD1 TRBJ1-1 TRBV29-1 12 . TGCAGCGTTGGACAGGGCTACACTGAAGCTTTCTTT CSVGQGYTEAFF
. TRBJ1-2 TRBV4-2 16 . TGTGCCAGCAGCCAAGATTTGGGGCAGAGGAGGTATGGCTACACCTTC CASSQDLGQRRYGYTF
. TRBJ2-3 TRBV10-3 14 . TGTGCCATCGCTCCCCTGGGGAGCACAGATACGCAGTATTTT CAIAPLGSTDTQYF
TRBD1 TRBJ2-7 TRBV13 15 . TGTGCCAGCAGCTTAGCCGGACAGGGGGCAATCGAGCAGTACTTC CASSLAGQGAIEQYF
. TRBJ2-2 TRBV7-2 17 . TGTGCCAGCAGCTTACTGTTGTTGGCATTTGGGGCCGGGGAGCTGTTTTTT CASSLLLLAFGAGELFF
TRBD2 TRBJ2-1 TRBV6-5 15 . TGTGCCAGCAGTACAGCCGGGACTAGGGGAAATGAGCAGTTCTTC CASSTAGTRGNEQFF
TRBD2 TRBJ2-5 TRBV25-1 15 . TGTGCCAGCACTCCTTTTGGGCGGGGGCAAGAGACCCAGTACTTC CASTPFGRGQETQYF
. TRBJ2-7 TRBV7-9 12 . TGTGCCAGCAGCTTAGGTGAATCCGAGCAGTACTTC CASSLGESEQYF
. TRBJ2-7 TRBV19 15 . TGTGCCAGTAGTTACAGGATCCTCCCCTCCTACGAGCAGTACTTC CASSYRILPSYEQYF
. TRBJ2-3 TRBV5-1 14 . TGCGCCAGCAGCTTACCTAGTGCCCCCTTGGCGCAGTATTTT CASSLPSAPLAQYF
. TRBJ1-1 TRBV14 13 . TGTGCCAGCAGACGACAGGAGAACACTGAAGCTTTCTTT CASRRQENTEAFF
. TRBJ1-1 TRBV7-3 13 . TGTGCCAGCAGCTTCAGCAGCAGGGCAGAAGCTTTCTTT CASSFSSRAEAFF